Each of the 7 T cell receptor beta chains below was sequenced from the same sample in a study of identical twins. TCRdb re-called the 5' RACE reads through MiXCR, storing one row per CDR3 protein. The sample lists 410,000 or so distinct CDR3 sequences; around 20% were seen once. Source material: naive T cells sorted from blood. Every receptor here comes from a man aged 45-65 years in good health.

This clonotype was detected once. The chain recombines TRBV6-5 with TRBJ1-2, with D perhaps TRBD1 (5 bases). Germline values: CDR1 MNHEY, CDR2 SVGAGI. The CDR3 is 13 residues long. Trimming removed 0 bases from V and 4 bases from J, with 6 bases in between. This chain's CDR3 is CASSYSDTYGYTF. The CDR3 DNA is TGTGCCAGCAGTTACTCGGACACCTATGGCTACACCTTC.

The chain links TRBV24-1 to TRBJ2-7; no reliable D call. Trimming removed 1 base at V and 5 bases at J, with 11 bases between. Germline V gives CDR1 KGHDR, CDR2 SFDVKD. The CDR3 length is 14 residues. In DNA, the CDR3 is TGTGCCACCAGTGATTTAATTGAGAGGAACGAGCAGTACTTC. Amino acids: CATSDLIERNEQYF.

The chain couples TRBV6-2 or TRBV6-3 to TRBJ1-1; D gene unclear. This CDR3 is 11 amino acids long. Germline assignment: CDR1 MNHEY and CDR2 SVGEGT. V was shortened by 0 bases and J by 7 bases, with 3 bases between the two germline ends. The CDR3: CASSYSIEAFF. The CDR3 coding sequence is TGTGCCAGCAGTTACTCGATTGAAGCTTTCTTT.

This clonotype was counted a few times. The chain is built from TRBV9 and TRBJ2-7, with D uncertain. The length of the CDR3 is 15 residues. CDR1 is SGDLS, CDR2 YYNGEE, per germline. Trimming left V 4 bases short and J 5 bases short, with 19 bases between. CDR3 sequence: CASSPGPRLGHEQYF. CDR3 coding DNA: TGTGCCAGCAGCCCCGGACCCCGACTGGGCCACGAGCAGTACTTC. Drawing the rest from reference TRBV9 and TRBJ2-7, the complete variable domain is DSGVTQTPKHLITATGQRVTLRCSPRSGDLSVYWYQQSLDQGLQFLIQYYNGEERAKGNILERFSAQQFPDLHSELNLSSLELGDSALYFCASSPGPRLGHEQYFGPGTRLTVT.

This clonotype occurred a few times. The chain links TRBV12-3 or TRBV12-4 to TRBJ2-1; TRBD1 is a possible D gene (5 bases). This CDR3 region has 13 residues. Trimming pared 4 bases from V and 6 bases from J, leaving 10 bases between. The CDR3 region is CASSWGPSNEQFF. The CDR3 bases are TGTGCCAGCAGTTGGGGCCCCTCCAATGAGCAGTTCTTC.

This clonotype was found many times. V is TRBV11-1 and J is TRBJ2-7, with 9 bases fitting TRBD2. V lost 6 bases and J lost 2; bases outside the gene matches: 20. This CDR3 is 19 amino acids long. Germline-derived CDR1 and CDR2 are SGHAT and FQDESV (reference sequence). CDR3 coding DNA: TGTGCCAGCAGTCACTCACCTACAGGCCGGACTAGCGCAACCTACGAGCAGTACTTC. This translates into CASSHSPTGRTSATYEQYF.

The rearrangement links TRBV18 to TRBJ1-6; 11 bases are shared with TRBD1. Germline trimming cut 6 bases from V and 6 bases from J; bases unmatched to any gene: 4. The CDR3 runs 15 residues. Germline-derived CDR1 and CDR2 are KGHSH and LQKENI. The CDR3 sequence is CASSRTGGFNSPLHF. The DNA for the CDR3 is TGTGCCAGCTCGCGGACAGGGGGCTTTAATTCACCCCTCCACTTT.